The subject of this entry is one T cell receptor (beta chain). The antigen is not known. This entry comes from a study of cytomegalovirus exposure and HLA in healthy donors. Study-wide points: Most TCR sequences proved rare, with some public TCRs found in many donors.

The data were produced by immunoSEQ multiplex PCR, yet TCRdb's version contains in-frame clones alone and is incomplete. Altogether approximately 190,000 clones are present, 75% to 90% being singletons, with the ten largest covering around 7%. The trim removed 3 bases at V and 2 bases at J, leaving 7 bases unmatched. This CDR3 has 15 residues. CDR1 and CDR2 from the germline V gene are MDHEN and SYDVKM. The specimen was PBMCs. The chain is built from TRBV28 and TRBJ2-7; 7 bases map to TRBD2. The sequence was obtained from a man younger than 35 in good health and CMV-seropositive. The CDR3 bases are TGTGCCAGCAGTTTGGGCGGGGAGGGTGCCTACGAGCAGTACTTC. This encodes CASSLGGEGAYEQYF.